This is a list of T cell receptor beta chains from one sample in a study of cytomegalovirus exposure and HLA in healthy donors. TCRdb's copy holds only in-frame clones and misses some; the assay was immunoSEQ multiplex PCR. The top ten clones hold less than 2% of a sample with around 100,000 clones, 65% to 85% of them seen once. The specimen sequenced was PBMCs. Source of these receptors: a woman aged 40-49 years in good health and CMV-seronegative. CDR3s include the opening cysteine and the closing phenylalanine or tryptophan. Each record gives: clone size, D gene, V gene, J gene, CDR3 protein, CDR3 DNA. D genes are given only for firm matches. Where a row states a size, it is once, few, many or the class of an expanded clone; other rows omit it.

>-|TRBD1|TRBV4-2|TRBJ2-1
CASSQDGDSYNEQFF
TGTGCCAGCAGCCAAGATGGGGACAGCTACAATGAGCAGTTCTTC
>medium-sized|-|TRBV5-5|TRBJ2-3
CASSLGGQGDTQYF
TGTGCCAGCAGCCTTGGAGGGCAGGGAGATACGCAGTATTTT
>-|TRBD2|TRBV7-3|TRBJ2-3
CASSPSGGVGTDTQYF
TGTGCCAGCAGCCCAAGTGGGGGGGTAGGCACAGATACGCAGTATTTT
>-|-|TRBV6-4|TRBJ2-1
CASSDGPVSYNEQFF
TGTGCCAGCAGTGACGGGCCGGTCTCCTACAATGAGCAGTTCTTC
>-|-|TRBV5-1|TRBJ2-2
CASSLLQGGNTGELFF
TGCGCCAGCAGCTTGTTGCAGGGGGGGAACACCGGGGAGCTGTTTTTT
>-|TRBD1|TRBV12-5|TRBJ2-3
CASGPTGQGTDTQYF
TGTGCTAGTGGCCCTACGGGACAGGGGACAGATACGCAGTATTTT
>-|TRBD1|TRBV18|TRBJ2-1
CARKQGSVPSYNEQFF
TGTGCCAGGAAACAGGGGTCAGTACCCTCCTACAATGAGCAGTTCTTC
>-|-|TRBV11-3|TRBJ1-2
CASSPGDHYGYTF
TGTGCCAGCAGCCCAGGGGACCACTATGGCTACACCTTC
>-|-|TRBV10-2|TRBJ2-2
CASSVSGGELFF
TGCGCCAGCAGTGTTTCCGGCGGGGAGCTGTTTTTT
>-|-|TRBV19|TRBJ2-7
CASPRGSSYEQYF
TGTGCCAGCCCCAGGGGAAGCTCCTACGAGCAGTACTTC
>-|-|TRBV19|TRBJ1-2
CASSAYSGDNYGYTF
TGTGCCAGTAGTGCATACAGCGGGGATAACTATGGCTACACCTTC
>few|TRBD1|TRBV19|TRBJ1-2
CASSIQGAGYSYGYTF
TGTGCCAGTAGTATTCAGGGGGCAGGCTACTCGTATGGCTACACCTTC
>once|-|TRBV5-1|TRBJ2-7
CASSEVLSYEQYF
TGCGCCAGCAGCGAGGTGCTCTCCTACGAGCAGTACTTC
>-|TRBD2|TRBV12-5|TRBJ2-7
CASGLVLGGGATYEQYF
TGTGCTAGTGGTTTGGTGTTGGGCGGGGGGGCCACCTACGAGCAGTACTTC
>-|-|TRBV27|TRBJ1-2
CASSAHRDRGYTF
TGTGCCAGCAGTGCCCACAGGGATCGCGGCTACACCTTC
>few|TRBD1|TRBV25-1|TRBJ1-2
CASSEGTGYGYTF
TGTGCCAGCAGTGAAGGGACAGGCTATGGCTACACCTTC
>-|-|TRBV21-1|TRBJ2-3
CASSSRTSGGRTDTQYF
TGTGCCAGCAGCTCTCGGACTAGCGGGGGACGCACAGATACGCAGTATTTT
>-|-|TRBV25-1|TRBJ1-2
CASSSQWESNYGYTF
TGTGCCAGCAGTAGCCAATGGGAGTCTAACTATGGCTACACCTTC
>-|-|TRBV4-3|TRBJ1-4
CASSQDLTARNEKLFF
TGCGCCAGCAGCCAAGACCTGACAGCCCGTAATGAAAAACTGTTTTTT
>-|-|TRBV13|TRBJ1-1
CASSMPDGGSTEAFF
TGTGCCAGCAGCATGCCGGACGGAGGAAGCACTGAAGCTTTCTTT
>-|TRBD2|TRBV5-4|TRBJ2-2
CASSLVRAGGAGELFF
TGTGCCAGCAGCTTGGTGCGAGCGGGGGGTGCCGGGGAGCTGTTTTTT
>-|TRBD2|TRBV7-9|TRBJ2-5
CSSSLPRTSGQETQYF
TGTTCCAGCAGCTTGCCACGGACTAGCGGTCAAGAGACCCAGTACTTC
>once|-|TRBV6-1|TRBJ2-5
CASTRGLQETQYF
TGTGCCAGCACTAGGGGACTCCAAGAGACCCAGTACTTC
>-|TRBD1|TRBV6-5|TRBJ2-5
CASSRQGTVRETQYF
TGTGCCAGCAGTAGACAGGGCACAGTCCGGGAGACCCAGTACTTC
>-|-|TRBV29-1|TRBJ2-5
CSTPGVRETQYF
TGCAGCACGCCAGGGGTTAGGGAGACCCAGTACTTC
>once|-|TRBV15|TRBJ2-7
CATSRVQGSYEQYF
TGTGCCACCAGCAGAGTGCAGGGCTCCTACGAGCAGTACTTC
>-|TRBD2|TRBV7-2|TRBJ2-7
CASNPAGGGYEQYF
TGTGCCAGCAACCCCGCGGGGGGCGGGTACGAGCAGTACTTC
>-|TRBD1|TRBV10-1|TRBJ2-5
CASSGVRTGRRETQYF
TGCGCCAGCAGTGGGGTTCGGACAGGGAGGAGAGAGACCCAGTACTTC
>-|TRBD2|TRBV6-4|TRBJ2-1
CASSILAGAYNEQFF
TGTGCCAGCAGTATACTAGCGGGAGCTTACAATGAGCAGTTCTTC
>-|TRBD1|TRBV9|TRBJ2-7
CASSVGGTGPYEQYF
TGTGCCAGCAGCGTAGGGGGGACAGGGCCTTACGAGCAGTACTTC
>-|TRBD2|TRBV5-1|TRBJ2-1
CASSRGGHEQFF
TGCGCCAGCAGCCGGGGAGGGCATGAGCAGTTCTTC
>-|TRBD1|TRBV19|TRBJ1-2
CASSPVSPPGTGNYGYTF
TGTGCCAGTAGCCCCGTTTCGCCCCCGGGGACAGGAAACTATGGCTACACCTTC
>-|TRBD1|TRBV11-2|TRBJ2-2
CASSLNGAGTGTGELFF
TGTGCCAGCAGCTTAAACGGGGCCGGGACAGGGACCGGGGAGCTGTTTTTT
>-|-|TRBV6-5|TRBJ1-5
CASSYLNQPQHF
TGTGCCAGCAGTTACCTAAATCAGCCCCAGCATTTT
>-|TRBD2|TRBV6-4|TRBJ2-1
CASRPSGSYNEQFF
TGTGCCAGCAGGCCTAGCGGGTCCTACAATGAGCAGTTCTTC
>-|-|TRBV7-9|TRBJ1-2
CSSSLGWGQGSGYTF
TGTTCCAGCAGCTTAGGGTGGGGGCAGGGAAGTGGCTACACCTTC
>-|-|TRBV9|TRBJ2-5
CASSAPPGNQETQYF
TGTGCCAGCAGCGCCCCCCCGGGGAACCAAGAGACCCAGTACTTC
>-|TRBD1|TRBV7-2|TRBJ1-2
CASSLYLTGEDGYTF
TGTGCCAGCAGCTTATACCTTACAGGGGAGGATGGCTACACCTTC